These 17 T cell receptor beta chains were all obtained from the same sample, sequenced in a study of metastatic and nonmetastatic thyroid tumors. Thyroid surgery took place with no prior treatment in any patient. TCRdb re-called clones via MiXCR from the PCR reads. The sample records about 35,000 clones, about 32% being singletons. What was sequenced was tumor tissue. The receptors were sampled from a female donor with papillary thyroid cancer or a benign thyroid nodule (not recorded which). Some clones in this sample may be carry-over from other donors' samples.

V gene TRBV5-1 combines with J gene TRBJ1-5; D possibly corresponds to TRBD1 (5 bases). Germline V gives CDR1 SGHRS, CDR2 YFSETQ. V dropped 4 bases and J dropped 3 bases, with 14 bases sitting between them. The CDR3 sequence is 15 residues long. The CDR3 is CASSPETGPNQPQHF. The DNA of the CDR3 is TGCGCCAGCAGCCCCGAAACAGGTCCCAATCAGCCCCAGCATTTT.

Remarks on this clone: Sequence at one end of the junction differs from germline and may be a read error. V gene TRBV24-1 combines with J gene TRBJ2-7, with D unresolved. The germline CDR1 and CDR2 sequences are KGHDR and SFDVKD. This CDR3 is 13 amino acids long. The DNA for the CDR3 is TGTGCCACCAGTGACGCCAACCGGTACGGGCAGTACTTC. Its protein is CATSDANRYGQYF.

The chain links TRBV11-2 to TRBJ2-7; D gene uncertain. Between the trimmed V and J ends, which lost 2 bases and 1 base, there was a span of 12 bases. This CDR3 has 15 amino acids. Germline CDR1 reads SGHAT; CDR2 reads FQNNGV. The CDR3 protein is CASSLTPLGSYEQYF. The CDR3 nucleotides are TGTGCCAGCAGCTTAACCCCGTTGGGGTCCTACGAGCAGTACTTC.

The V and J genes are TRBV20-1 and TRBJ2-1; D possibly corresponds to TRBD1 (6 bases). The germline V gene encodes CDR1 DFQATT and CDR2 SNEGSKA (reference sequence). This CDR3 comprises 15 residues. Trimming stripped 0 bases from V and 7 bases from J, with 16 bases between. The CDR3 sequence is CSAREISGEWNEQFF. CDR3 sequence (DNA): TGCAGTGCTAGAGAAATTTCAGGGGAGTGGAATGAGCAGTTCTTC.

The gene calls are TRBV11-2 and TRBJ1-6; 8 bases are shared with TRBD1. After removal of 5 bases from V and 9 bases from J, the junction contained 6 bases not matched to a gene. This CDR3 is built from 14 residues. Per the germline V gene, CDR1 is SGHAT and CDR2 is FQNNGV. The chain's CDR3 is CASSHDRGGSPLHF. DNA of the CDR3: TGTGCCAGCAGCCATGACAGGGGAGGTTCACCCCTCCACTTT.

This clone was seen only a few times. The chain joins TRBV20-1 to TRBJ1-2; D is possibly TRBD1 (5 bases). With 6 bases removed from V and 4 bases from J, the gap between germline ends came to 12 bases. Germline CDR1 DFQATT, CDR2 SNEGSKA (reference sequence). The CDR3 length is 12 residues. The CDR3 nucleotides read TGCAGTGCCCGGGACGGAGTCTATGGCTACACCTTC. This sequence encodes CSARDGVYGYTF.

This rearrangement joins TRBV20-1 to TRBJ1-1; TRBD1 matches 8 bases. With V trimmed by 5 bases and J by 5 bases, 7 bases remained unmatched. The CDR3 totals 13 residues. Germline lookup yields CDR1 DFQATT and CDR2 SNEGSKA (reference sequence). The CDR3 spells CSAAGGAWTEAFF. The CDR3 DNA follows: TGCAGTGCTGCAGGGGGCGCATGGACTGAAGCTTTCTTT.

This chain uses TRBV30 with TRBJ2-1; D not certain. The CDR3 is 15 residues long. The ends were cut back, 0 bases at V and 8 bases at J, with 17 bases in the middle. Per the germline V gene, CDR1 is GTSNPN and CDR2 is SVGIG (reference sequence). The CDR3 protein is CAWSVPAGARDEQFF. CDR3 nucleotide sequence: TGTGCCTGGAGTGTACCGGCAGGTGCCCGGGATGAGCAGTTCTTC.

The chain employs TRBV6-5 and TRBJ2-1; 9 bases map to TRBD1. Germline V gene lookup returns CDR1 MNHEY and CDR2 SVGAGI. The trim removed 2 bases at V and 6 bases at J, leaving 11 bases unmatched. The CDR3 runs 17 residues. The CDR3 DNA reads TGTGCCAGCAGTTACCTGACCGCGGGACAGGGCTTCAATGAGCAGTTCTTC. Its translation: CASSYLTAGQGFNEQFF.

The rearrangement uses TRBV11-2 and TRBJ1-2; TRBD1 agrees at 7 bases. Germline V gene lookup returns CDR1 SGHAT and CDR2 FQNNGV. V was clipped by 5 bases and J by 5 bases; unmatched bases: 5. The CDR3 consists of 13 residues. Here the CDR3 DNA reads TGTGCCAGCAGCCAAGGACAGGCGTATGGCTACACCTTC. Encoded protein: CASSQGQAYGYTF.

V is TRBV6-1 and J is TRBJ1-2; TRBD1 agrees at 9 bases. CDR1 is MNHNS, CDR2 SASEGT, per germline. With V trimmed by 4 bases and J by 8 bases, 8 bases remained unmatched. The CDR3 loop spans 14 amino acids. The CDR3 coding sequence is TGTGCCAGCAGTGGCTTATACAGGGGGCAGGGCTACACCTTC. Its protein product is CASSGLYRGQGYTF.

The CDR3 nucleotides read TGTGCCTCTGACCGGAGGACAGGGGAGAACTATGGCTACACCTTC. This codes for CASDRRTGENYGYTF. This rearrangement joins TRBV30 to TRBJ1-2, with 9 bases aligning to TRBD1. Germline V gives CDR1 GTSNPN, CDR2 SVGIG (reference sequence). This CDR3 region has 15 residues. V gave up 7 bases and J gave up 2 bases; unmatched junction bases: 11.

As for this clone: An end of the junction differs from the germline gene, which may be a read error. The chain is built from TRBV6-2 or TRBV6-3 and TRBJ1-2; perhaps TRBD1 as D (6 bases). Per germline, CDR1 MNHEY and CDR2 SVGEGT. There are 15 residues in the CDR3. For the CDR3, the DNA is TGTGACAGCAGTGGTCCACAGGGAGGGTCGGAGGGCTACACCTTC. Encoded protein: CDSSGPQGGSEGYTF.

V and J are TRBV7-9 and TRBJ2-7; 7 nucleotides agree with TRBD2. The CDR3 runs 15 residues. V was clipped by 0 bases and J by 7 bases; unmatched bases: 9. In germline, CDR1 is SEHNR, CDR2 FQNEAQ (reference sequence). The CDR3: CASSLALAGVGEQYF. CDR3 in DNA: TGTGCCAGCAGCTTAGCCCTGGCGGGAGTGGGAGAGCAGTACTTC.

This chain uses TRBV5-1 with TRBJ1-1; 7 bases map to TRBD1. CDR1 is SGHRS, CDR2 YFSETQ, per germline. Germline trimming cut 0 bases from V and 0 bases from J; bases unmatched to any gene: 8. The CDR3 is 17 amino acids. Here the CDR3 DNA reads TGCGCCAGCAGCTTGGCCGGGACAGCCTCAATGAACACTGAAGCTTTCTTT. Translating it yields CASSLAGTASMNTEAFF.

This clone appeared a few times. V is TRBV20-1 and J is TRBJ1-3; D call uncertain. Germline V gives CDR1 DFQATT, CDR2 SNEGSKA (reference sequence). V dropped 6 bases and J dropped 1 base, with 7 bases sitting between them. This CDR3 spans 12 amino acids. CDR3 loop: CSAPGSGNTIYF. The CDR3 DNA reads TGCAGTGCCCCGGGGTCTGGAAACACCATATATTTT.

The J gene is TRBJ2-7, the V gene TRBV7-6; D gene uncertain. V was shortened by 0 bases and J by 9 bases, with 18 bases between the two germline ends. From germline, CDR1 is SGHVS and CDR2 FNYEAQ. The CDR3 runs 15 residues. DNA for the CDR3: TGTGCCAGCAGCTTAGCTAGAAATGGCCAATTTGGGCAGTACTTC. The encoded protein is CASSLARNGQFGQYF. The variable domain in full, with the rest retrieved from reference TRBV7-6 and TRBJ2-7, is GAGVSQSPRYKVTKRGQDVALRCDPISGHVSLYWYRQALGQGPEFLTYFNYEAQQDKSGLPNDRFSAERPEGSISTLTIQRTEQRDSAMYRCASSLARNGQFGQYFGPGTRLTVT.